The clone carrying this T cell receptor beta chain occurred once. Per the authors' pipeline: Nucleated cell counts were estimated from reference gene primer amplification. The assay was immunoSEQ multiplex PCR, and TCRdb's table has in-frame clones only and misses some. From that table come the V and J calls and clone size; the DNA was used to work out D and trimming. The sample lists around 150,000 clones, about 85% occurring once. This entry is derived from a study of blood T cell repertoires in COVID-19. Overall study context: COVID-19 samples from acute and convalescent phases originated in the United States, Italy and Spain. Nucleic acid was either cDNA or gDNA, and it came from T cells, B-cell-depleted T cells, or PBMCs.

CDR1 SNHLY and CDR2 FYNNEI come from the germline V gene. The V and J ends lost 8 bases and 2 bases respectively, with 11 bases between them. The CDR3 loop spans 13 amino acids. The receptor's source is a human donor with acute or convalescent COVID-19. The donor label of this sample is uncertain. The genes are TRBV2 and TRBJ2-3; tentatively, D is TRBD1 (5 bases). The sequenced sample consisted of peripheral blood. Here the CDR3 DNA reads TGTGCCAGCCACCAGGGTTCCACAGATACGCAGTATTTT. Translated: CASHQGSTDTQYF.